The 7 T cell receptor beta chains reported below all come from one sample, sequenced in a study of CD8 T cells in Susac syndrome. About 0.5 to 1 ug RNA was reverse transcribed with random hexamers. TCRdb analysed the immunoSEQ multiplex PCR reads with MiXCR anew, one entry per CDR3 protein. Of 150,000 to 200,000 distinct CDR3 sequences in the sample, about 94% are singletons; the top ten hold around 0.14%. Sequencing was performed on CD4+ T cells from PBMCs. Receptors originate from a human donor in good health.

The V gene is TRBV4-3, the J gene TRBJ1-1; the D is unclear. The CDR3 is made up of 12 amino acids. Trimming left V 0 bases short and J 7 bases short, with 6 bases between. Per germline, CDR1 LGHNA and CDR2 YSLEER. This CDR3 is CASSQERSEAFF. CDR3 nucleotides: TGCGCCAGCAGCCAAGAACGCAGTGAAGCTTTCTTT.

This chain connects TRBV23-1 to TRBJ1-6; D uncertain. TRBV23-1 is annotated as an ORF whose role is uncertain. CDR3 length equals 16 residues. Trimming left V 2 bases short and J 3 bases short, with 11 bases between. CDR3 in amino acids: CASSQRSAGYNSPLHF. The CDR3 DNA is TGCGCCAGCAGTCAAAGGTCGGCAGGCTATAATTCACCCCTCCACTTT.

The V and J genes are TRBV20-1 and TRBJ1-1; TRBD1 matches 7 bases. The germline CDR1 and CDR2 sequences are DFQATT and SNEGSKA (reference sequence). Losses at the gene ends were 6 bases for V and 4 bases for J; bases not matched to a gene: 8. CDR3 length equals 13 residues. CDR3: CSAADRVATEAFF. In DNA form, the CDR3 reads TGCAGTGCCGCTGACAGGGTGGCCACTGAAGCTTTCTTT.

The genes are TRBV6-2 or TRBV6-3 and TRBJ2-5, with 7 bases that match TRBD1. CDR3 length equals 13 residues. Germline values: CDR1 MNHEY, CDR2 SVGEGT. J gave up 7 bases and V 5 bases, and 7 bases lay outside the gene matches. The CDR3 loop is CASSARDRGTQYF. DNA of the CDR3: TGTGCCAGCAGTGCCCGGGACAGAGGGACCCAGTACTTC.

The chain has TRBV9 and TRBJ2-1; possibly TRBD1 for D (6 bases). Germline V lookup: CDR1 SGDLS, CDR2 YYNGEE. This CDR3 spans 18 amino acids. V shed 0 bases and J shed 2 bases, with 18 bases lying between them. CDR3 DNA: TGTGCCAGCAGCGTAGCTCCCCAGACAGGTGGAACCTACAATGAGCAGTTCTTC. Its translation is CASSVAPQTGGTYNEQFF. Variable domain in full (rest from reference TRBV9 and TRBJ2-1): DSGVTQTPKHLITATGQRVTLRCSPRSGDLSVYWYQQSLDQGLQFLIQYYNGEERAKGNILERFSAQQFPDLHSELNLSSLELGDSALYFCASSVAPQTGGTYNEQFFGPGTRLTVL.

V and J are TRBV7-3 and TRBJ2-3; no definite D call. This CDR3 is built from 14 residues. The germline V gene has CDR1 SGHTA and CDR2 FQGTGA. Trimming shortened V by 4 bases and J by 5 bases, and 13 bases separated the two germline ends. CDR3 region: CASSSGSSGDTQYF. The DNA of the CDR3 is TGTGCCAGCAGCTCTGGGTCTTCAGGAGATACGCAGTATTTT.

This chain connects TRBV15 to TRBJ2-4, with D perhaps matching TRBD1 (6 bases). The CDR3 sequence is 17 residues long. CDR1 LNHNV and CDR2 YYDKDF come from the germline V gene (reference sequence). V was cut by 0 bases and J by 5 bases, with 17 bases left in between. CDR3 nucleotide sequence: TGTGCCACCAGCAGAGATAGTGTCTCAGGGGTTCAAAACATTCAGTACTTC. Translated: CATSRDSVSGVQNIQYF.